A single TCR beta chain is shown here with its context. Its target is unknown. V dropped 5 bases and J dropped 4 bases, with 15 bases sitting between them. There are 15 residues in the CDR3. Looked up from germline, CDR1 is SGHVS and CDR2 is FNYEAQ. The source of the sample is a study of CXCR4 blockade with PD-1 therapy in pancreatic cancer. Clones were sequenced by immunoSEQ multiplex PCR, and TCRdb holds only the in-frame ones, with some missing. The sample lists about 5,900 clones, about 40% occurring once. Study conclusions and caveats: Convergent selection by common tumor antigens was suggested by nucleotide rearrangement counts. Without paired alpha-beta data, shared specificity of dominant clones is unconfirmed. Tumor clonality averaged about 0.15 versus 0.049 in healthy blood, not predicting survival.

The rearrangement links TRBV7-6 to TRBJ2-1; D gene uncertain. The sequenced sample was tumor tissue. The sequence came from a human donor with pancreatic ductal adenocarcinoma. The CDR3 DNA sequence: TGTGCCAGCAGCCTGCCGGGCCGCTATTACAATGAGCAGTTCTTC. It specifies CASSLPGRYYNEQFF.